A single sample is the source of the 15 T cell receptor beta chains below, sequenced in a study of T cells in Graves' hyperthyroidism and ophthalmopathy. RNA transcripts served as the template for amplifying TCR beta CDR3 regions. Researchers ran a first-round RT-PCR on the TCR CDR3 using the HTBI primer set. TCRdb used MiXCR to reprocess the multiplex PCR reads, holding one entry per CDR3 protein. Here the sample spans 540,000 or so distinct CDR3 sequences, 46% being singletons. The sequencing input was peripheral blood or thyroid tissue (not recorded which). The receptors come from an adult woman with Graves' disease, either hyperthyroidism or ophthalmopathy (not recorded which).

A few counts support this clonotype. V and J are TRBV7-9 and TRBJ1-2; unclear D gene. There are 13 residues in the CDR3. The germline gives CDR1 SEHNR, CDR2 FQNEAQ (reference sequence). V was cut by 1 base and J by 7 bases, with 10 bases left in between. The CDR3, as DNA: TGTGCCAGCAGCTTAGGACAACCAAGTGGCTACACCTTC. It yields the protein CASSLGQPSGYTF.

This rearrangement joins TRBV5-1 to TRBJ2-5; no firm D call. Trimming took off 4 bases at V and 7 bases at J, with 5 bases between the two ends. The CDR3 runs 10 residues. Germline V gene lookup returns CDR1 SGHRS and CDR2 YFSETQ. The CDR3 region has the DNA TGCGCCAGCAGCACTCGGACCCAGTACTTC. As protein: CASSTRTQYF. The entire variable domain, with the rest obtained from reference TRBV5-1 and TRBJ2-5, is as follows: KAGVTQTPRYLIKTRGQQVTLSCSPISGHRSVSWYQQTPGQGLQFLFEYFSETQRNKGNFPGRFSGRQFSNSRSEMNVSTLELGDSALYLCASSTRTQYFGPGTRLLVL.

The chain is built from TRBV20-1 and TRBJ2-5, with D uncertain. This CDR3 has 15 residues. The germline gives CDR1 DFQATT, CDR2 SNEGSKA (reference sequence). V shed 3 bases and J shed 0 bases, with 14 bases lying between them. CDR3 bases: TGCAGTGCTAGCAGTTACGGTGGGGACCAAGAGACCCAGTACTTC. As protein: CSASSYGGDQETQYF.

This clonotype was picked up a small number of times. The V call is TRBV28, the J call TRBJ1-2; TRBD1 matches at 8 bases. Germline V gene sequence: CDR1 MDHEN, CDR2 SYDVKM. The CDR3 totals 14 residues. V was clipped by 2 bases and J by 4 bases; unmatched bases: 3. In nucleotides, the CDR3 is TGTGCCAGCAGTTTACAGGGGGCAGCCTATGGCTACACCTTC. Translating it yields CASSLQGAAYGYTF.

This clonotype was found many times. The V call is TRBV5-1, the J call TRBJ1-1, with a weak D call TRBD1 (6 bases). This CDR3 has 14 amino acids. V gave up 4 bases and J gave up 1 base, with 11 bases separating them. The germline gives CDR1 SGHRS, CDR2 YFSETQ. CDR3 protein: CASSRTGQNTEAFF. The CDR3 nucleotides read TGCGCCAGCAGCCGAACAGGGCAGAACACTGAAGCTTTCTTT.

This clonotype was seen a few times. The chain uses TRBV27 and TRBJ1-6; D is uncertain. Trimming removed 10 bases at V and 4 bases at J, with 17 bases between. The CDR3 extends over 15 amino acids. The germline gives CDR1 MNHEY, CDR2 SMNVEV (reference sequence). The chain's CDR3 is CATGGLAQYNSPLHF. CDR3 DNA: TGTGCCACTGGAGGTCTCGCGCAATATAATTCACCCCTCCACTTT.

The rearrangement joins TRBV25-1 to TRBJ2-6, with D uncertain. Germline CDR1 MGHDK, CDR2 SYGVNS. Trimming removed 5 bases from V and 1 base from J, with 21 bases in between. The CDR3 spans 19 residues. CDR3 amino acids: CASSSPPTSFGSGANVLTF. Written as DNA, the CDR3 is TGTGCCAGCAGTTCTCCCCCTACAAGTTTCGGGTCTGGGGCCAACGTCCTGACTTTC.

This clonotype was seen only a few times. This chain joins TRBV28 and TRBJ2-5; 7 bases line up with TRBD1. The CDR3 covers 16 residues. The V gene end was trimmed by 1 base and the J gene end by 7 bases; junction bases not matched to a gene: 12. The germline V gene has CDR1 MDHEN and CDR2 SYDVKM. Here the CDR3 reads CASSLLVQGPQGTQYF. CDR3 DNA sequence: TGTGCCAGCAGTTTATTAGTACAGGGGCCTCAGGGGACCCAGTACTTC.

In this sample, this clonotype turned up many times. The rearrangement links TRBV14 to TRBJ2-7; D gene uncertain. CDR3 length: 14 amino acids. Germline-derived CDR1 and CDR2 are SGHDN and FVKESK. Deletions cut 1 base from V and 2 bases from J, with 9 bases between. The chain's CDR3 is CASSQAKEPYEQYF. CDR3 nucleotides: TGTGCCAGCAGCCAAGCCAAGGAGCCCTACGAGCAGTACTTC. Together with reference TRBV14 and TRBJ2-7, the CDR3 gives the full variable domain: EAGVTQFPSHSVIEKGQTVTLRCDPISGHDNLYWYRRVMGKEIKFLLHFVKESKQDESGMPNNRFLAERTGGTYSTLKVQPAELEDSGVYFCASSQAKEPYEQYFGPGTRLTVT.

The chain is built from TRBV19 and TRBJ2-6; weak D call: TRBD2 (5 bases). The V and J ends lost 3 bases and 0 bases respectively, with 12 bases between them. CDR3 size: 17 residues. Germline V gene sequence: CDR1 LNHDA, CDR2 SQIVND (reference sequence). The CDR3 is CASSIKDWYSGANVLTF. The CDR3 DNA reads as TGTGCCAGTAGTATTAAGGACTGGTACTCTGGGGCCAACGTCCTGACTTTC.

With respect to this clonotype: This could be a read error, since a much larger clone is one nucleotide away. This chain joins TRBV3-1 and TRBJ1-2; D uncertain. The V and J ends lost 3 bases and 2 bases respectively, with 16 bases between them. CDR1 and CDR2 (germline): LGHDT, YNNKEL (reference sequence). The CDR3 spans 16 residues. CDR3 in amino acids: CASSHEQVDRNYGYTF. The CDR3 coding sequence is TGTGCCAGCAGCCACGAGCAGGTGGATCGGAACTATGGCTACACCTTC.

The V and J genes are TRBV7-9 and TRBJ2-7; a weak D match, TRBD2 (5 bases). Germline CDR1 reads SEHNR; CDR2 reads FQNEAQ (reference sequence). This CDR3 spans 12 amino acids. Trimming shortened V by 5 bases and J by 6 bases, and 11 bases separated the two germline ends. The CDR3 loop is CASSPSSFEQYF. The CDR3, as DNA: TGTGCCAGCAGCCCTAGCAGTTTCGAGCAGTACTTC.

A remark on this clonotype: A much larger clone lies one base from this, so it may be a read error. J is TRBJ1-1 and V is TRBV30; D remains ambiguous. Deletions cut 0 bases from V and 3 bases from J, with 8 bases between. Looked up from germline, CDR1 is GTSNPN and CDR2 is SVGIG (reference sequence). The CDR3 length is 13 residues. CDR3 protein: CAWSVSADTEAFF. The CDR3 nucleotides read TGTGCCTGGAGTGTATCTGCGGACACTGAAGCTTTCTTT.

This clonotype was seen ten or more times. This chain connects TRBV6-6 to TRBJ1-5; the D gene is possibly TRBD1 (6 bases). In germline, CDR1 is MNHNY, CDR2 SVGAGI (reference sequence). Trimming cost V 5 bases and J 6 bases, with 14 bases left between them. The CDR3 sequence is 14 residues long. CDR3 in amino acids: CASSPQQGFQPQHF. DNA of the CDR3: TGTGCCAGCAGTCCGCAACAGGGATTTCAGCCCCAGCATTTT.

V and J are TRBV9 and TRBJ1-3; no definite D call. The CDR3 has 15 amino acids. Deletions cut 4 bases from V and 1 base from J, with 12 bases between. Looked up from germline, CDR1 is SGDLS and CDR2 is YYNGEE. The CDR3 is CASSLEGRSGNTIYF. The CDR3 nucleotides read TGTGCCAGCAGCCTAGAGGGCAGGTCTGGAAACACCATATATTTT.